This section outlines one TCR beta chain sequence together with its context. No antigen is known for it. Germline CDR1 and CDR2: GTSNPN and SVGIG (reference sequence). The germline V and J ends were trimmed by 2 bases and 0 bases, with 14 bases remaining between them. The CDR3 extends over 16 amino acids. This sample was included in a study of long-term antiretroviral therapy in people with HIV. Study-wide results and limits: The study found that diversity rose after ART but stayed below transplant donor controls.

At the survey level, the v3.0 immunoSEQ assay was run. Sequencing used immunoSEQ multiplex PCR; TCRdb keeps in-frame clones, though not all of them. The table lists tens of thousands of clones, approximately 72% of them singletons, with approximately 3.4% in the top ten. This clonotype was obtained from a man aged 50 to 60 with HIV. The genes are TRBV30 and TRBJ1-5; a weak D match, TRBD1 (6 bases). Here the sequenced sample was unsorted PBMCs, taken 3 years after starting antiretroviral therapy. This CDR3 is CAWSSPPRGSNQPQHF. The CDR3 DNA reads as TGTGCCTGGAGTTCCCCCCCCAGGGGTAGCAATCAGCCCCAGCATTTT.